These T cell receptor beta chains were read from a single sample in a study of cytomegalovirus exposure and HLA in healthy donors. Assay used: immunoSEQ multiplex PCR; TCRdb lists only in-frame clones, some missing. Of about 200,000 clones listed, approximately 85% are singletons. Material for sequencing was PBMCs. Receptors were obtained from a woman aged 45 to 65 in good health and CMV-seronegative. Both conserved end residues are part of each CDR3. D genes are given only for firm matches. Expanded clones get a size class; other rows say once, few or many, or leave the size out.

NA | TRBJ1-1 | NA | TRBV7-9 | TGTGCCAGCAGCCCACGACAGAATCTGAACACTGAAGCTTTCTTT | CASSPRQNLNTEAFF
NA | TRBJ2-7 | NA | TRBV7-2 | TGTGCCAGCAGCCTTCCCGACCGAGGCGAGCAGTACTTC | CASSLPDRGEQYF
TRBD1 | TRBJ2-3 | NA | TRBV30 | TGTGCCTGGAGAGCCGGGACAGGGAGCACAGATACGCAGTATTTT | CAWRAGTGSTDTQYF
TRBD1 | TRBJ1-1 | NA | TRBV27 | TGTGCCAGCAGTTTGCAGGGGGAATTGGACACTGAAGCTTTCTTT | CASSLQGELDTEAFF
NA | TRBJ2-7 | NA | TRBV9 | TGTGCCAGCAGCGGAACCGACAGCCCTGCCTACGAGCAGTACTTC | CASSGTDSPAYEQYF
TRBD1 | TRBJ1-5 | NA | TRBV7-7 | TGTGCCAGCACCCCCGTCTGGCAGGGGGCGAGTCAGCCCCAGCATTTT | CASTPVWQGASQPQHF
TRBD1 | TRBJ1-2 | NA | TRBV2 | TGTGCCAGCAGTGCCCCGACAGGGGTGTCTCATGGCTACACCTTC | CASSAPTGVSHGYTF
NA | TRBJ2-7 | NA | TRBV18 | TGCGCCAGCTCACCAGCCCTAGCCGATAACGAGCAGTACTTC | CASSPALADNEQYF
NA | TRBJ1-6 | NA | TRBV30 | TGTGCCTGGAGCTCCCCGGGAACCTATAATTCACCCCTCCACTTT | CAWSSPGTYNSPLHF
TRBD1 | TRBJ2-1 | NA | TRBV7-2 | TGTGCCAGCAGCTTGCAGGGGGCTATTTCCTACAATGAGCAGTTCTTC | CASSLQGAISYNEQFF
NA | TRBJ1-1 | NA | TRBV27 | TGTGCCAGCAGTACGGACAGTCAGGGGAACACTGAAGCTTTCTTT | CASSTDSQGNTEAFF
NA | TRBJ2-5 | NA | TRBV7-2 | TGTGCCAGCAGCTTGGCGGGGCGTCAAGAGACCCAGTACTTC | CASSLAGRQETQYF
TRBD2 | TRBJ2-1 | NA | TRBV6-5 | TGTGCCAGCAGTTTAAGCGGGGGATACTACAATGAGCAGTTCTTC | CASSLSGGYYNEQFF
NA | TRBJ1-1 | few | TRBV25-1 | TGTGCCAGCAGTGAGAGTGGGAGCACTGAAGCTTTCTTT | CASSESGSTEAFF
TRBD1 | TRBJ1-1 | NA | TRBV5-6 | TGTGCCAGCAGCTCCTACAGGGGGCTTGGCACTGAAGCTTTCTTT | CASSSYRGLGTEAFF
NA | TRBJ1-5 | NA | TRBV19 | TGTGCCAGTAGTATACAGAGGGAGCCCCAGCATTTT | CASSIQREPQHF
NA | TRBJ2-2 | NA | TRBV5-1 | TGCGCCAGCAGCCAGACAGGAGTTTCGAACACCGGGGAGCTGTTTTTT | CASSQTGVSNTGELFF
TRBD1 | TRBJ1-1 | NA | TRBV9 | TGTGCCAGCAGCGGAAGTTCACTTAGACAGGGAGTGAACACTGAAGCTTTCTTT | CASSGSSLRQGVNTEAFF
NA | TRBJ2-7 | NA | TRBV6-5 | TGTGCCAGCAGAATGAGGCTAGCCGGAATCTACGAGCAGTACTTC | CASRMRLAGIYEQYF
TRBD1 | TRBJ2-7 | NA | TRBV7-9 | TGTGCCAGCAGCCACCCCCTAGGGACAGGAGCCTACGAGCAGTACTTC | CASSHPLGTGAYEQYF
TRBD2 | TRBJ2-3 | NA | TRBV2 | TGTGCCAGCAGTGGACTAGCACTTAGCACAGATACGCAGTATTTT | CASSGLALSTDTQYF
TRBD1 | TRBJ1-2 | NA | TRBV13 | TGTGCCAGCAGCGCCAACCCCGCGGCAGGGGGTTTCTTCTATGGCTACACCTTC | CASSANPAAGGFFYGYTF
TRBD2 | TRBJ2-3 | NA | TRBV2 | TGTGCCAGCAGATCTAGCGGGAGCACAGATACGCAGTATTTT | CASRSSGSTDTQYF
NA | TRBJ2-7 | NA | TRBV11-2 | TGTGCCAGCAGCCCCCGGGAGCTCCTCTCCTACGAGCAGTACTTC | CASSPRELLSYEQYF
NA | TRBJ1-1 | NA | TRBV29-1 | TGCAGCGTTGCCATGAACACTGAAGCTTTCTTT | CSVAMNTEAFF
NA | TRBJ2-7 | NA | TRBV5-5 | TGTGCCAGCAGCTTGGCCCTGACAGACTACGAGCAGTACTTC | CASSLALTDYEQYF
TRBD1 | TRBJ2-1 | NA | TRBV30 | TGTGCCTGGAGTAAAAAAGGACAGGGTTACAATGAGCAGTTCTTC | CAWSKKGQGYNEQFF
NA | TRBJ1-4 | NA | TRBV5-1 | TGCGCCAGCAGCCTGGGCGCTAATGAAAAACTGTTTTTT | CASSLGANEKLFF
NA | TRBJ2-7 | once | TRBV10-3 | TGTGCCATCCCTACGGAGGGACCCCACTACGAGCAGTACTTC | CAIPTEGPHYEQYF
NA | TRBJ2-1 | NA | TRBV11-2 | TGTGCCAGCAGCTGGCGAAATCAACAGGGAAATGAGCAGTTCTTC | CASSWRNQQGNEQFF
TRBD1 | TRBJ1-4 | NA | TRBV28 | TGTGCCAGCAGTCCCGACAGGGTTAGTGAAAAACTGTTTTTT | CASSPDRVSEKLFF
NA | TRBJ1-1 | NA | TRBV19 | TGTGCCAGTAGTATATTCCGGCAGGGTGCTGAAGCTTTCTTT | CASSIFRQGAEAFF
TRBD1 | TRBJ1-2 | few | TRBV11-3 | TGTGCCAGCAGCTTAGACGGGGGGACAGGTTCCCAATTAAACTATGGCTACACCTTC | CASSLDGGTGSQLNYGYTF
TRBD2 | TRBJ2-1 | NA | TRBV13 | TGTGCCAGCAGCGTAAGACTAGCCGTGTACAATGAGCAGTTCTTC | CASSVRLAVYNEQFF
TRBD2 | TRBJ2-7 | NA | TRBV5-4 | TGTGCCAGCAGCTTGTCGACCGGGACTAGCGCAACCTACGAGCAGTACTTC | CASSLSTGTSATYEQYF